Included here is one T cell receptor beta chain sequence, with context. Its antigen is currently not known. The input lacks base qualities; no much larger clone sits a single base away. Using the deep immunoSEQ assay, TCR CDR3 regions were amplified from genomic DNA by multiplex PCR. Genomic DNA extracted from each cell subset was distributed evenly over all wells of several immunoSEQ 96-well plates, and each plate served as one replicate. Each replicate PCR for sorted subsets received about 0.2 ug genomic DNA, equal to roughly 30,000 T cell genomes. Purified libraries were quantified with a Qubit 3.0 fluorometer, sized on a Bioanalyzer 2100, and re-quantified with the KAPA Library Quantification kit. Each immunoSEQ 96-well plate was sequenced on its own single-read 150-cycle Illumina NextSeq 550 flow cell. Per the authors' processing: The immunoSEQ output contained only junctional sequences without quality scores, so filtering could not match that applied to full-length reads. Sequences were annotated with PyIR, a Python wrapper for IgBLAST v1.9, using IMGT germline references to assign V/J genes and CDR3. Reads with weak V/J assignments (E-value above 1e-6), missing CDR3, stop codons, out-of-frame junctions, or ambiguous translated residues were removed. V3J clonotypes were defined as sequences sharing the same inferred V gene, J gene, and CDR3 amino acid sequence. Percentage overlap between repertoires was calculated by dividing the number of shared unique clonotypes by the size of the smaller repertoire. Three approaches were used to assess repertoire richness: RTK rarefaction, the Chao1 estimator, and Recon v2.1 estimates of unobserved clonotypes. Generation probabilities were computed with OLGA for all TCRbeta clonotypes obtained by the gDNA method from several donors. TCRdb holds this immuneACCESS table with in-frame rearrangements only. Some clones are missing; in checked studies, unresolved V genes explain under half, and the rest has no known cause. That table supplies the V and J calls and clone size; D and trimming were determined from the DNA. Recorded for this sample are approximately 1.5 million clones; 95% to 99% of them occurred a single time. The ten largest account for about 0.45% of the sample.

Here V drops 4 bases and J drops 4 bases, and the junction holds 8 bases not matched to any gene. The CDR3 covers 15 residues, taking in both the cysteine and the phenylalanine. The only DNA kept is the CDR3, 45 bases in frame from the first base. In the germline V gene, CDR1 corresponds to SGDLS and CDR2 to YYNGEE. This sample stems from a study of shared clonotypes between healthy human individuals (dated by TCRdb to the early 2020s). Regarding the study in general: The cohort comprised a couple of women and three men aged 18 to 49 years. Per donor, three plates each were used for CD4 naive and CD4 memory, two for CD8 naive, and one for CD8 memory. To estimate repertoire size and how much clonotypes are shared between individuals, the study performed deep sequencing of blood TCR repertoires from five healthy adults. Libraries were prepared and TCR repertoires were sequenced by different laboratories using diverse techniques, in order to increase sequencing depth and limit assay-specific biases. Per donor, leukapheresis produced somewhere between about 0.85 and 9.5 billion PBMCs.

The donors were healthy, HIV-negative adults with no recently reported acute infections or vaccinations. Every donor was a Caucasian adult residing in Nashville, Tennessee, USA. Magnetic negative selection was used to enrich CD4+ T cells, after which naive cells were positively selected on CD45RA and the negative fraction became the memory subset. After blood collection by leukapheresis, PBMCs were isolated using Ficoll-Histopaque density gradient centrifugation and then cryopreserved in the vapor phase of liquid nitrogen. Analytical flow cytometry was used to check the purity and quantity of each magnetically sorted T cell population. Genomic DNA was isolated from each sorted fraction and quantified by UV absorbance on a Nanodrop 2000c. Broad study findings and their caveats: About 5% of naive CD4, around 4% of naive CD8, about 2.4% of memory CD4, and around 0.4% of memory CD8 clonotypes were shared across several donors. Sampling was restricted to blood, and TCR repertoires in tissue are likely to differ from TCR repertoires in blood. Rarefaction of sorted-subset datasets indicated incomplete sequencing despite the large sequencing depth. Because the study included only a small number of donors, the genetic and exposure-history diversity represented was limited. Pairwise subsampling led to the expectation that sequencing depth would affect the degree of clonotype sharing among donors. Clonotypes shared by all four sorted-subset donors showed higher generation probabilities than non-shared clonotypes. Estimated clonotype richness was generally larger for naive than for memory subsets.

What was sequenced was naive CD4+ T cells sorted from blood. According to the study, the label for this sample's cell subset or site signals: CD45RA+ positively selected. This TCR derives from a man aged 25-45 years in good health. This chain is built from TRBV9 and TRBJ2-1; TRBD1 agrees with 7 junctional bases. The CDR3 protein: CASSPGTETYNEQFF. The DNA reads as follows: TGTGCCAGCAGCCCCGGGACAGAAACATACAATGAGCAGTTCTTC.